The clone carrying this TCR beta chain was detected a few times. Its cognate antigen is unknown. V was shortened by 0 bases and J by 1 base, with 13 bases between the two germline ends. The CDR3 loop spans 16 amino acids. In germline, CDR1 is SGHRS, CDR2 YFSETQ. Generated by immunoSEQ multiplex PCR, the TCRdb table keeps only in-frame clones and is missing some. The sample contains roughly 2.4 million clones, around 95% of which appear only once. This sample is drawn from a study of shared clonotypes between healthy human individuals. Findings and caveats of the study: The study found lower generation probabilities in non-shared clonotypes than in those shared by all four donors.

The chain recombines TRBV5-1 with TRBJ1-1; no clear D. The sample was naive CD4+ T cells sorted from blood. Subset described: CD45RA+ positively selected. This clonotype was obtained from a young man in good health. The CDR3 DNA reads as TGCGCCAGCAGCTTGGTTGGGAGGGCGCCGAACACTGAAGCTTTCTTT. Translated: CASSLVGRAPNTEAFF.